A selection of T cell receptor beta chains follows, all from one sample in a study of preoperative IRX-2 immunotherapy in early breast cancer. Assay used: immunoSEQ multiplex PCR; TCRdb lists only in-frame clones, some missing. Here the sample spans more than 20,000 clones, approximately 72% being singletons. The sequenced sample was lymph node tissue, obtained after IRX-2 immunotherapy. Receptors originate from a human donor with breast cancer. The CDR3 runs from the conserved cysteine through the conserved F or W. Fields, in order: clone size, V gene, J gene, D gene, CDR3 protein, CDR3 DNA. D genes are given only for firm matches. Part of the rows lack a size; the others show once, few, many or a class for expanded clones.

few	TRBV11-3	TRBJ2-7	-	CASSPASLGYEQYF	TGTGCCAGCAGCCCCGCGTCACTAGGGTACGAGCAGTACTTC
once	TRBV5-1	TRBJ2-7	TRBD2	CASSSGTRFYEQYF	TGCGCCAGCAGCTCCGGGACTAGGTTCTACGAGCAGTACTTC
-	TRBV28	TRBJ1-4	-	CASSSSATNEKLFF	TGTGCCAGCAGTTCCTCTGCAACTAATGAAAAACTGTTTTTT
-	TRBV5-1	TRBJ1-5	-	CASSLNTGGGQPQHF	TGCGCCAGCAGCCTGAACACGGGAGGTGGGCAGCCCCAGCATTTT
-	TRBV6-8	TRBJ1-2	-	CASASRSTNYGYTF	TGTGCCAGCGCCAGCCGAAGTACTAACTATGGCTACACCTTC
once	TRBV7-7	TRBJ2-3	TRBD1	CASSLVDRDIDTQYF	TGTGCCAGCAGCTTGGTGGACAGGGATATAGATACGCAGTATTTT
-	TRBV23-1	TRBJ1-1	-	CASSQQTNTEAFF	TGCGCCAGCAGCCAACAAACCAACACTGAAGCTTTCTTT
-	TRBV6-8	TRBJ1-1	-	CASTSSKPNTEAFF	TGTGCCAGCACTTCCAGCAAACCGAACACTGAAGCTTTCTTT
-	TRBV29-1	TRBJ1-4	-	CSVASSTNEKLFF	TGCAGCGTGGCGAGTTCAACTAATGAAAAACTGTTTTTT
-	TRBV6-8	TRBJ1-1	-	CATNRASGAEAFF	TGTGCCACCAACAGGGCATCAGGGGCTGAAGCTTTCTTT